Below are 9 T cell receptor beta chains sequenced from a single sample in a study of CD8 T cells in ankylosing spondylitis. These TCRs' antigens remain unknown. Broader study findings: The study identified a TCR beta motif of 7 or 8 highly homologous variants that appeared characteristic of ankylosing spondylitis blood.

In TCRdb, the 5' RACE reads were re-called with MiXCR into one record per CDR3 protein. The table shows around 770,000 distinct CDR3 sequences, with around 11% occurring only once. The sequencing sample was made of blood, either unsorted or a sorted T cell fraction (not recorded which). Receptors originate from a male donor with ankylosing spondylitis.

This clonotype was counted ten times or more. This chain joins TRBV10-3 and TRBJ2-1, with TRBD2 matching 8 bases. Germline V gene sequence: CDR1 ENHRY, CDR2 SYGVKD. J was trimmed by 4 bases and V by 2 bases; bases with no gene match: 10. This CDR3 region has 17 residues. CDR3 amino acids: CAISEAPAQRGYNEQFF. CDR3 in DNA: TGTGCCATCAGTGAGGCACCGGCTCAGCGGGGGTACAATGAGCAGTTCTTC.

This clonotype was counted a few times. This chain links TRBV10-3 with TRBJ2-1; 11 bases match TRBD2. J was trimmed by 4 bases and V by 0 bases; bases with no gene match: 2. CDR1 is ENHRY, CDR2 SYGVKD, per germline. This CDR3 contains 16 residues. The CDR3 nucleotides are TGTGCCATCAGTGAGTCACTAGCGGGAGAATACAATGAGCAGTTCTTC. As protein: CAISESLAGEYNEQFF.

The chain links TRBV12-3 or TRBV12-4 to TRBJ2-1; D may be TRBD1 (5 bases). The CDR3 contains 14 residues. The V and J ends lost 3 bases and 6 bases respectively, with 12 bases between them. The CDR3 DNA sequence: TGTGCCAGCAGTTTCAGCAGGGTAGTCAATGAGCAGTTCTTC. Its protein is CASSFSRVVNEQFF.

This clonotype has ten or more counts. The chain employs TRBV20-1 and TRBJ2-7; 11 positions match TRBD1. The CDR3 is 13 residues long. CDR1 and CDR2 (germline): DFQATT, SNEGSKA (reference sequence). V lost 7 bases to trimming and J lost 3 bases; unmatched junction nucleotides: 5. Here the CDR3 DNA reads TGCAGTGGGGGGGACAGGGGGAACTACGAGCAGTACTTC. Protein: CSGGDRGNYEQYF.

This clonotype was found a few times. The chain combines TRBV6-1 with TRBJ2-4; 8 bases are a match to TRBD2. The CDR3 is made up of 15 amino acids. Germline V lookup: CDR1 MNHNS, CDR2 SASEGT. V lost 6 bases and J lost 2; bases outside the gene matches: 6. CDR3 protein: CASRPISGTKNIQYF. Written as DNA, the CDR3 is TGTGCCAGCAGACCTATTAGCGGGACCAAAAACATTCAGTACTTC.

This clonotype was picked up a small number of times. The chain joins TRBV24-1 to TRBJ2-1, with D perhaps matching TRBD2 (7 bases). Germline values: CDR1 KGHDR, CDR2 SFDVKD. V lost 6 bases and J 8 bases, leaving 13 bases between the germline ends. There are 13 residues in the CDR3. As DNA, the CDR3 is TGTGCCACCAGTCTCCAGGGGAGGGATGAGCAGTTCTTC. It specifies CATSLQGRDEQFF.

This clonotype has ten or more counts. The DNA of the CDR3 is TGCAGTGCCCTGGCCGGGACAGGAGCAGATACGCAGTATTTT. It specifies CSALAGTGADTQYF. The V and J genes are TRBV20-1 and TRBJ2-3, with 8 positions matching TRBD1. J gave up 4 bases and V 6 bases, and 9 bases lay outside the gene matches. The germline gives CDR1 DFQATT, CDR2 SNEGSKA (reference sequence). The CDR3 loop spans 14 amino acids.

This clonotype has only a few counts. The chain combines TRBV15 with TRBJ2-3; 9 nucleotides line up with TRBD2. This CDR3 is built from 15 residues. V was clipped by 5 bases and J by 4 bases; unmatched bases: 7. The germline gives CDR1 LNHNV, CDR2 YYDKDF (reference sequence). DNA of the CDR3: TGTGCCACCAGCGCCCGGCTAGCGGGATCAGATACGCAGTATTTT. Its protein is CATSARLAGSDTQYF.

The V gene is TRBV5-6, the J gene TRBJ2-6; D possibly corresponds to TRBD1 (5 bases). This CDR3 is built from 19 residues. V was cut by 2 bases and J by 1 base, with 19 bases left in between. The germline V gene has CDR1 SGHDT and CDR2 YYEEEE. The CDR3 region is CASSFHRFNEQSGANVLTF. The CDR3 DNA reads TGTGCCAGCAGCTTCCACAGGTTTAACGAACAATCTGGGGCCAACGTCCTGACTTTC.